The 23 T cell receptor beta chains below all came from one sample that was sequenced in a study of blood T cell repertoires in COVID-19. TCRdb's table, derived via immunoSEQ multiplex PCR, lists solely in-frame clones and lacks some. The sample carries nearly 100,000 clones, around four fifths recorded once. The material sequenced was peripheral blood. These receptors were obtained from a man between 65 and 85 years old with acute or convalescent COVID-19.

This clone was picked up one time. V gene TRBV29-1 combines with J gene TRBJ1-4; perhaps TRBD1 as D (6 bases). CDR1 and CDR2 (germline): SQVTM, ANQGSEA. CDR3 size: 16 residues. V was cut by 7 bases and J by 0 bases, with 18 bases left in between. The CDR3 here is CSATGTTVATNEKLFF. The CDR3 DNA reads TGCAGCGCTACCGGGACAACAGTAGCAACTAATGAAAAACTGTTTTTT.

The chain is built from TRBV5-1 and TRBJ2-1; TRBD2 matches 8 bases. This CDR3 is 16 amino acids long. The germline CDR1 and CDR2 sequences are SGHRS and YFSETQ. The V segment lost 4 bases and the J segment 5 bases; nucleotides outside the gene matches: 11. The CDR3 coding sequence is TGCGCCAGCAGCCCTTACTCCGGGAGGGCCGACAATGAGCAGTTCTTC. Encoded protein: CASSPYSGRADNEQFF.

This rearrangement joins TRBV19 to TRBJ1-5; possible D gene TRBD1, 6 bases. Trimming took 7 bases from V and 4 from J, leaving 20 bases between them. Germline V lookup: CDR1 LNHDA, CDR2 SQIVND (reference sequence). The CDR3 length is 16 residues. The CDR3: CASKEYSGQQNQPQHF. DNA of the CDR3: TGTGCCAGTAAGGAGTATTCGGGACAACAAAATCAGCCCCAGCATTTT.

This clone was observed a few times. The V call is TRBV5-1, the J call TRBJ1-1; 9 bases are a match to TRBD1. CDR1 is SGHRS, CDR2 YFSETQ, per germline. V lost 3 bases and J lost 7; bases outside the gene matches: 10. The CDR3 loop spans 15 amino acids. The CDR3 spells CASSSSGTGLNEAFF. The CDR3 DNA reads TGCGCCAGCAGCTCCTCCGGGACAGGGTTAAATGAAGCTTTCTTT.

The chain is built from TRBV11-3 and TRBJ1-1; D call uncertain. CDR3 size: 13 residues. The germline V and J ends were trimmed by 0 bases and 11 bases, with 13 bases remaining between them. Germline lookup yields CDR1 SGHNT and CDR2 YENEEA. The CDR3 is CASSLEWGGMAFF. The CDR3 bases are TGTGCCAGCAGCTTAGAATGGGGAGGGATGGCTTTCTTT.

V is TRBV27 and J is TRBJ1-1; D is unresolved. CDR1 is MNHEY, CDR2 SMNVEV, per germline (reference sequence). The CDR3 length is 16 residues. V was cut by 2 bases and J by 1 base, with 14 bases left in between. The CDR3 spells CASSLGQQPWNTEAFF. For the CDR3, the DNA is TGTGCCAGCAGTTTAGGGCAGCAACCGTGGAACACTGAAGCTTTCTTT.

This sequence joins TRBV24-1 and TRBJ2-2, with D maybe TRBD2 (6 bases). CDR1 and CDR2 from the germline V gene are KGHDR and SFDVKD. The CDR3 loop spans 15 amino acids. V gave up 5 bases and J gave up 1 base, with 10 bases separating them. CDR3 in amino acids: CATSGAGRNTGELFF. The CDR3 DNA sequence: TGTGCCACCAGTGGCGCGGGACGGAACACCGGGGAGCTGTTTTTT.

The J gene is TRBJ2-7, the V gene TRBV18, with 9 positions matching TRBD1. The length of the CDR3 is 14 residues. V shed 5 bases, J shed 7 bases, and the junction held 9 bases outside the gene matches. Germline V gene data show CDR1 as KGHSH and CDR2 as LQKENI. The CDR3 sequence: CASSKVGTGKEQYF. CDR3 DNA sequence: TGTGCCAGCTCAAAGGTAGGGACAGGGAAAGAGCAGTACTTC. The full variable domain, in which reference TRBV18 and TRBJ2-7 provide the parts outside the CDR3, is NAGVMQNPRHLVRRRGQEARLRCSPMKGHSHVYWYRQLPEEGLKFMVYLQKENIIDESGMPKERFSAEFPKEGPSILRIQQVVRGDSAAYFCASSKVGTGKEQYFGPGTRLTVT.

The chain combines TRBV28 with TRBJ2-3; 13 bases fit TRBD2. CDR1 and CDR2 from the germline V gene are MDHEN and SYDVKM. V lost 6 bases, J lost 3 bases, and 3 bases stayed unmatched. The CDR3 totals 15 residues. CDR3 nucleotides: TGTGCCAGCAGGCCGACTAGCGGGAGGACAGATACGCAGTATTTT. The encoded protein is CASRPTSGRTDTQYF.

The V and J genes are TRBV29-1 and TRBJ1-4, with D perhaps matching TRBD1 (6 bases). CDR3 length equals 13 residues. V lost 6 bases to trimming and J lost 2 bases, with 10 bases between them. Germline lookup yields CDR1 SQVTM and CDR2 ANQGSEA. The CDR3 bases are TGCAGCGTGGGGGCAGGCACTAATGAAAAACTGTTTTTT. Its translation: CSVGAGTNEKLFF.

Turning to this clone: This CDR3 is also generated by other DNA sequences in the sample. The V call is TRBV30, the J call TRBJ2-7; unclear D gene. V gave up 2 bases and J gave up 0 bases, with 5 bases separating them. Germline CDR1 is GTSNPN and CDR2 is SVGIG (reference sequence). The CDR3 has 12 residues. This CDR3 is CAWSRSSYEQYF. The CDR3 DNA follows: TGTGCCTGGAGTCGTAGCTCCTACGAGCAGTACTTC.

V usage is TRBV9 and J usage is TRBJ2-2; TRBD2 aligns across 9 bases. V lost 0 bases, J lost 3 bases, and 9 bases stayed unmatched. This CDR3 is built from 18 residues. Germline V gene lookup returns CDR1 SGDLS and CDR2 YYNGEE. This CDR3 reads CASSVALAGSVDTGELFF. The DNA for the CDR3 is TGTGCCAGCAGCGTAGCCCTAGCGGGGTCTGTGGACACCGGGGAGCTGTTTTTT.

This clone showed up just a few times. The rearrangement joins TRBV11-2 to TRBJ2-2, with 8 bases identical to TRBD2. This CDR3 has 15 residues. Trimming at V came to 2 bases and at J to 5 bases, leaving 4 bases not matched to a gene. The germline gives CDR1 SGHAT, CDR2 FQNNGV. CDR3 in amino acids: CASSLSGSGTGELFF. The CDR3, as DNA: TGTGCCAGCAGCTTAAGCGGGAGCGGGACCGGGGAGCTGTTTTTT.

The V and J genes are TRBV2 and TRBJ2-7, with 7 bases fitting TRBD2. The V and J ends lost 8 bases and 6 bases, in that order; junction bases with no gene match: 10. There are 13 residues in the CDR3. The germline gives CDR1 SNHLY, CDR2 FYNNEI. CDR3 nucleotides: TGTGCCAGCTGCCTCCCGCCGGGGGGCGAGCAGTACTTC. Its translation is CASCLPPGGEQYF.

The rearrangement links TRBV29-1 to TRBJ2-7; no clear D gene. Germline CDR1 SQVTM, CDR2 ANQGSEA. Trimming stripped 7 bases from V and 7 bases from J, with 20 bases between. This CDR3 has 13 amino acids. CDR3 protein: CSGRVSASTEQYF. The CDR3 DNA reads TGCAGCGGCCGGGTTTCGGCCTCTACGGAGCAGTACTTC.

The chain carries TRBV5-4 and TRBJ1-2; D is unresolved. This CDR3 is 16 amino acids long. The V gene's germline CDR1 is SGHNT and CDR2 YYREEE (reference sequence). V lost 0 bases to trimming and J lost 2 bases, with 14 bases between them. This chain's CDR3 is CASSLVSGTLNYGYTF. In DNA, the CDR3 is TGTGCCAGCAGCTTGGTTTCAGGAACACTCAACTATGGCTACACCTTC.

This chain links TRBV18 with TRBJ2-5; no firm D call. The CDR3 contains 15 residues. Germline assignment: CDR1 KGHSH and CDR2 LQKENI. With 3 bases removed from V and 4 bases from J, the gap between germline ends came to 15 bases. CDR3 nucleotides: TGTGCCAGCTCACCGCTGGTAGCCGCGGCAGAGACCCAGTACTTC. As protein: CASSPLVAAAETQYF. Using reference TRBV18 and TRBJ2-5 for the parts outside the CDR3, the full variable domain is NAGVMQNPRHLVRRRGQEARLRCSPMKGHSHVYWYRQLPEEGLKFMVYLQKENIIDESGMPKERFSAEFPKEGPSILRIQQVVRGDSAAYFCASSPLVAAAETQYFGPGTRLLVL.

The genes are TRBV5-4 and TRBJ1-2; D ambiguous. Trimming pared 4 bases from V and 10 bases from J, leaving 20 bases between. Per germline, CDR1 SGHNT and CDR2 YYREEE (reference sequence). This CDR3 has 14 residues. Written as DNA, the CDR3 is TGTGCCAGCAGCCCCCGTGAGGGAGACTTTGCCTACACCTTC. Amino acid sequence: CASSPREGDFAYTF.

CDR3 in DNA: TGTGCCAGTAAGACCGGGACAGTCCTTAACACTGAAGCTTTCTTT. It specifies CASKTGTVLNTEAFF. V usage is TRBV19 and J usage is TRBJ1-1; 7 nucleotides line up with TRBD1. The CDR3 has 15 residues. After removal of 7 bases from V and 2 bases from J, the junction contained 10 bases not matched to a gene. Germline V gene sequence: CDR1 LNHDA, CDR2 SQIVND (reference sequence).

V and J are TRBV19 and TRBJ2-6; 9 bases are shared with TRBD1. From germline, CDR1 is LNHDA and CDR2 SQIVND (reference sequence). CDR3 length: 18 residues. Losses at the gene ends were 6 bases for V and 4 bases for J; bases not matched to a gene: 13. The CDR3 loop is CASSPARDRALGANVLTF. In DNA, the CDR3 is TGTGCCAGTAGCCCCGCCCGGGACAGGGCTTTAGGGGCCAACGTCCTGACTTTC.

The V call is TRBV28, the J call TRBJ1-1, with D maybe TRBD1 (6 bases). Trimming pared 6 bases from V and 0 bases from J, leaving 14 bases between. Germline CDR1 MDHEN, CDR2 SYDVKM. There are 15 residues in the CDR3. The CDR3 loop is CASREQGRMNTEAFF. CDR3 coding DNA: TGTGCCAGCAGAGAACAGGGCAGGATGAACACTGAAGCTTTCTTT.

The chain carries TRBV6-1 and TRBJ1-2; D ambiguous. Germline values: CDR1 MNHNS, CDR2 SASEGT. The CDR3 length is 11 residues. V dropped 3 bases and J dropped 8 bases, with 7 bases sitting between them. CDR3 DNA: TGTGCCAGCAGTGAGTTCTCCGGCTACACCTTC. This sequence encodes CASSEFSGYTF.

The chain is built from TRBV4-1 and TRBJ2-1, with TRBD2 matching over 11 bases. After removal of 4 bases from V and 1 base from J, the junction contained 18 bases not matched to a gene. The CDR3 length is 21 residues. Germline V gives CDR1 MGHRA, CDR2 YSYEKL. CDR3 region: CASSRRIPTSGSLLSYNEQFF. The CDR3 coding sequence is TGCGCCAGCAGCCGACGAATACCCACTAGCGGGAGTCTTCTTTCCTACAATGAGCAGTTCTTC.